This note documents a single T cell receptor beta chain sequence. Its antigen is as yet unknown. The length of the CDR3 is 14 residues. V was clipped by 5 bases and J by 4 bases, with 12 bases between them. Per germline, CDR1 SEHNR and CDR2 FQNEAQ (reference sequence). This record comes from a study of OX40 agonist ivuxolimab in advanced cancers. Study in general: Two patients with cutaneous melanoma and one with hepatocellular carcinoma, three in total, showed partial responses. The study's findings and limits: Expanded peripheral T cells had an undetermined antigen specificity. Low clonal expansion, among the lowest seen, marked partial responders at 0.1-3.0 mg/kg. On average, CD8+ T cells had more expanded clones than CD4+.

Generated by immunoSEQ multiplex PCR, the TCRdb table keeps only in-frame clones and is missing some. The sample lists tens of thousands of clones, around 92% occurring once. The clonotype originates from an adult with an advanced solid tumor such as melanoma, head and neck, liver or kidney cancer. The chain employs TRBV7-9 and TRBJ1-3; D is perhaps TRBD1 (5 bases). This sample comprised CD4+ or CD8+ T cells sorted from blood, obtained in a trial of the OX40 agonist ivuxolimab. The CDR3, as DNA: TGTGCCAGCAGCGCCAAGGGGACGGGAAACACCATATATTTT. As protein: CASSAKGTGNTIYF.